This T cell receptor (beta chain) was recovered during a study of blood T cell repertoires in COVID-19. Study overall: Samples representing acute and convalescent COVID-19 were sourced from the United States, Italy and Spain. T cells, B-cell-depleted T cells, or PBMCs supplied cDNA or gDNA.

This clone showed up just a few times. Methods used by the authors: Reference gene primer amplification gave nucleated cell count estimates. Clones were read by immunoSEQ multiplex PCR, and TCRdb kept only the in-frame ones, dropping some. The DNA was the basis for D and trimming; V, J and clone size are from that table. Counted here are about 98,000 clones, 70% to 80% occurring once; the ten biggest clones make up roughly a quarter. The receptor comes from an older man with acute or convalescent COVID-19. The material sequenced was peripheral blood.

The DNA for the CDR3 is TGCGCCAGCAGCTCCACAGGGAATAATTCACCCCTCCACTTT. It translates to CASSSTGNNSPLHF. The chain joins TRBV5-1 to TRBJ1-6, with D tentatively TRBD1 (6 bases). V lost 3 bases to trimming and J lost 5 bases, with 9 bases between them. Germline assignment: CDR1 SGHRS and CDR2 YFSETQ. The CDR3 is 14 residues long.